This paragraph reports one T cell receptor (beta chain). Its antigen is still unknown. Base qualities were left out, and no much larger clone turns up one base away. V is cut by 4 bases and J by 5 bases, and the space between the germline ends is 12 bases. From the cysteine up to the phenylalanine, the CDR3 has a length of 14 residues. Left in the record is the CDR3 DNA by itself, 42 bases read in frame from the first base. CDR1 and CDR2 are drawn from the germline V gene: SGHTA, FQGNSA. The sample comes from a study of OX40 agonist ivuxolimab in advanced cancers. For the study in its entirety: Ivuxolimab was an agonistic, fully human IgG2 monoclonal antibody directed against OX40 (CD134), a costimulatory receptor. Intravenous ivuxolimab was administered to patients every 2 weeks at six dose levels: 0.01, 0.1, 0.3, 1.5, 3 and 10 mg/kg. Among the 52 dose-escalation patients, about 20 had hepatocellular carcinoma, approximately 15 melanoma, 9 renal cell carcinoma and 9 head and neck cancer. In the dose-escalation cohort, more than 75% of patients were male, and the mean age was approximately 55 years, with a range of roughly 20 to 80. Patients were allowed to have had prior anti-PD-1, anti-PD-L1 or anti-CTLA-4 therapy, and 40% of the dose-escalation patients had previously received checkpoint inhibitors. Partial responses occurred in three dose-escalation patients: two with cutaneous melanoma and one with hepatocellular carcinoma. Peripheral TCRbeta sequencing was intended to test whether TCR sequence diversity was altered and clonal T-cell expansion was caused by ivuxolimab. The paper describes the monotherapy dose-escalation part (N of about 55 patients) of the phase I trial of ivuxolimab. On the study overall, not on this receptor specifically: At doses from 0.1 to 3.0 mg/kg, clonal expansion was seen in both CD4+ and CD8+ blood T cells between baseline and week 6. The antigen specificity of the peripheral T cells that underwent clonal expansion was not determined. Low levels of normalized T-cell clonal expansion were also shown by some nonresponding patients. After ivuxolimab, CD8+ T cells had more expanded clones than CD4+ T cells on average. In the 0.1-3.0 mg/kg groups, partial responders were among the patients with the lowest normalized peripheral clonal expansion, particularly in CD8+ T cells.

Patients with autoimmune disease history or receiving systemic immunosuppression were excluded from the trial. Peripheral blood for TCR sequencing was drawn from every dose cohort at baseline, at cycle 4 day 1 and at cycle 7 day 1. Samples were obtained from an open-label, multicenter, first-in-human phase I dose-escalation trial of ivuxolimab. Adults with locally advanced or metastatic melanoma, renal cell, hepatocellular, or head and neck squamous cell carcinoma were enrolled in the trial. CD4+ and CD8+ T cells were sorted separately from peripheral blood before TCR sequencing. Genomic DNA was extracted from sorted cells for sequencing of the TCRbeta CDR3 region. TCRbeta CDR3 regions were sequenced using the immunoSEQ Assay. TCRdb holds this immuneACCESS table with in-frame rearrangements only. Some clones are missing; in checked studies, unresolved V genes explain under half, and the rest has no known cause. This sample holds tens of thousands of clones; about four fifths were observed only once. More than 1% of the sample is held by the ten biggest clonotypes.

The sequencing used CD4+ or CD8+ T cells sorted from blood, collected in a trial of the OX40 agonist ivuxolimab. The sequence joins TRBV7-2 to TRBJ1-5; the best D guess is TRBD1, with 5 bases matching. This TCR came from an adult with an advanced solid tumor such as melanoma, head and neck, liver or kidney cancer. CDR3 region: CASSSGGSYQPQHF. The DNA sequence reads TGTGCCAGCAGCTCTGGGGGGAGTTATCAGCCCCAGCATTTT. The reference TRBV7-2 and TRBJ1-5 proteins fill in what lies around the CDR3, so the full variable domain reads GAGVSQSPSNKVTEKGKDVELRCDPISGHTALYWYRQSLGQGLEFLIYFQGNSAPDKSGLPSDRFSAERTGGSVSTLTIQRTQQEDSAVYLCASSSGGSYQPQHFGDGTRLSIL.